Listed below are T cell receptor beta chains from one sample, sequenced in a study of shared clonotypes between healthy human individuals. Some clones are missing from TCRdb's copy, which holds only in-frame ones; the method was immunoSEQ multiplex PCR. The top ten hold 13% of the sample, which has hundreds of thousands of clones, roughly 80% seen once. Source material: PBMCs. The receptors were gathered from a woman aged 40 to 50 in good health. Some clones in this sample may be carry-over from other donors' samples. Both conserved end residues are part of each CDR3. The D gene is left open where the match is weak.

cdr3_aa	d_call	v_call	j_call
CASSAGPNTEAFF	-	TRBV11-2	TRBJ1-1
CASSWGIGGLADTQYF	-	TRBV6-5	TRBJ2-3
CAWSVQGSGELFF	-	TRBV30	TRBJ2-2
CASSGDSVNSPLHF	-	TRBV2	TRBJ1-6
CASMTGAFSGANVLTF	TRBD1	TRBV19	TRBJ2-6
CASSHPRGRATYNEQFF	-	TRBV4-1	TRBJ2-1
CASSLRPDRGQTQYF	-	TRBV6-1	TRBJ2-5
CATLGRYQETQYF	-	TRBV15	TRBJ2-5
CASSNRLAGDGETQYF	TRBD2	TRBV7-9	TRBJ2-5
CASSPDRRFRGPLNFYEQYF	-	TRBV5-1	TRBJ2-7
CASKLGGFSSYNEQFF	-	TRBV7-2	TRBJ2-1
CASSVQGAASGYTF	-	TRBV2	TRBJ1-2
CASSQGTSGTLHNEQFF	TRBD2	TRBV4-3	TRBJ2-1
CASRPEGDTQYF	-	TRBV2	TRBJ2-3
CASSELLAGYYEQYF	TRBD2	TRBV25-1	TRBJ2-7
CASSLGTGLIQETQYF	-	TRBV11-1	TRBJ2-5
CASSPRGLGETQYF	TRBD2	TRBV11-2	TRBJ2-5
CAWSLRTSGRAYEQYF	TRBD2	TRBV30	TRBJ2-7
CASSSWGDSATGELFF	-	TRBV19	TRBJ2-2
CASSPAGSTYEQYF	TRBD2	TRBV10-2	TRBJ2-7
CASSQEVRVGLTGELFF	-	TRBV4-1	TRBJ2-2
CASRGSYGYTF	-	TRBV28	TRBJ1-2
CASSPVRDSPYEQYF	TRBD1	TRBV9	TRBJ2-7
CASSLRPGGMGYEQYF	TRBD1	TRBV11-2	TRBJ2-7
CASSLQVYTEAFF	-	TRBV7-2	TRBJ1-1
CASVDGEQFF	-	TRBV2	TRBJ2-1
CASSLASGSVTGELFF	TRBD2	TRBV7-2	TRBJ2-2
CASSTNRGRTEAFF	TRBD1	TRBV5-4	TRBJ1-1
CAWHRGPSNEKLFF	TRBD1	TRBV30	TRBJ1-4
CASSLGTGGPYEQYF	TRBD1	TRBV7-3	TRBJ2-7
CASSIGHGGEQYF	-	TRBV19	TRBJ2-7
CASSSQAPGELFF	-	TRBV7-9	TRBJ2-2
CASSLRQGDEKLFF	TRBD1	TRBV4-1	TRBJ1-4
CASSVYESGTGQFF	-	TRBV2	TRBJ2-1
CAWSLGQDLSYTF	TRBD1	TRBV30	TRBJ1-2
CASRSDRGYYGYTF	TRBD1	TRBV6-6	TRBJ1-2
CASSARGAGAGANVLTF	-	TRBV5-4	TRBJ2-6